The 9 T cell receptor beta chains below all came from one sample that was sequenced in a study of technical replicates of blood from several donors. Method: immunoSEQ multiplex PCR; TCRdb's copy keeps in-frame clones and lacks some. This sample has tens of thousands of clones; roughly 96% occur once, and the top ten carry 0.2% to 0.3%. The sample consisted of T cells isolated from PBMCs. The receptors here all came from a human donor in good health.

The chain recombines TRBV18 with TRBJ1-2; 8 bases are shared with TRBD1. The CDR3 length is 14 residues. Germline V gene sequence: CDR1 KGHSH, CDR2 LQKENI. Trimming at V came to 3 bases and at J to 6 bases, leaving 6 bases not matched to a gene. The CDR3 DNA reads as TGTGCCAGCTCACCCCGGACAGGGCTCGATGGCTACACCTTC. As protein: CASSPRTGLDGYTF.

The CDR3 DNA reads TGTGCCAGTAGTATTCGGACAGAAAACACCGGGGAGCTGTTTTTT. Its translation: CASSIRTENTGELFF. This chain uses TRBV19 with TRBJ2-2; tentative D call: TRBD1 (6 bases). Germline V lookup: CDR1 LNHDA, CDR2 SQIVND (reference sequence). CDR3 length: 15 residues. The V gene lost 3 bases and the J gene lost 2 bases, with 10 bases spanning the gap.

This clone has only one observation. This rearrangement joins TRBV10-1 to TRBJ2-5; weak D call: TRBD2 (7 bases). The V gene lost 2 bases and the J gene lost 5 bases, with 12 bases spanning the gap. CDR1 is WNHNN and CDR2 is SYGVQD in the germline V gene (reference sequence). The CDR3 covers 14 residues. CDR3 protein: CASSEAGAGETQYF. Here the CDR3 DNA reads TGCGCCAGCAGTGAGGCGGGGGCCGGGGAGACCCAGTACTTC.

The chain joins TRBV25-1 to TRBJ2-3, with a possible D match to TRBD1 (6 bases). CDR1 MGHDK and CDR2 SYGVNS come from the germline V gene. This CDR3 is 14 amino acids long. The V end lost 4 bases, the J end lost 6 bases, and 14 bases lay between the germline ends. DNA of the CDR3: TGTGCCAGCAGTGGAGACAGGCCCCCCGATACGCAGTATTTT. Protein sequence: CASSGDRPPDTQYF.

The chain recombines TRBV30 with TRBJ1-2, with D unresolved. Germline V gene data show CDR1 as GTSNPN and CDR2 as SVGIG (reference sequence). V was cut by 5 bases and J by 8 bases, with 12 bases left in between. CDR3 length: 11 amino acids. Written as DNA, the CDR3 is TGTGCCTGGGTCGCTATGGGCGGCTACACCTTC. Amino acid sequence: CAWVAMGGYTF. The whole variable domain, filled in from reference TRBV30 and TRBJ1-2, reads SQTIHQWPATLVQPVGSPLSLECTVEGTSNPNLYWYRQAAGRGLQLLFYSVGIGQISSEVPQNLSASRPQDRQFILSSKKLLLSDSGFYLCAWVAMGGYTFGSGTRLTVV.

V usage is TRBV2 and J usage is TRBJ2-1; TRBD2 is a possible D gene (6 bases). The CDR3 length is 15 residues. Germline loops: CDR1 SNHLY, CDR2 FYNNEI. Trimming left V 4 bases short and J 7 bases short, with 17 bases between. CDR3 sequence: CASSVGGWVGNEQFF. CDR3 bases: TGTGCCAGCAGTGTTGGGGGGTGGGTGGGAAATGAGCAGTTCTTC.

This rearrangement joins TRBV10-3 to TRBJ2-1; D is possibly TRBD1 (6 bases). This CDR3 is 13 amino acids long. CDR1 is ENHRY and CDR2 is SYGVKD in the germline V gene. V was shortened by 8 bases and J by 7 bases, with 15 bases between the two germline ends. The CDR3 region has the DNA TGTGCCATCGGGTCTTCACAGGGAAATGAGCAGTTCTTC. This translates into CAIGSSQGNEQFF.

This rearrangement joins TRBV29-1 to TRBJ2-7; 9 bases align to TRBD1. The CDR3 loop spans 17 amino acids. Germline lookup yields CDR1 SQVTM and CDR2 ANQGSEA. The junction had 16 bases not matched to a gene; V was cut back by 3 bases and J by 4 bases. The CDR3 nucleotides are TGCAGCGTTGAGGGACAGGGCCCCCTCACCGAACATTACGAGCAGTACTTC. Its translation is CSVEGQGPLTEHYEQYF.

The chain uses TRBV28 and TRBJ2-1; the match to TRBD2 covers 8 bases. CDR3 length: 15 amino acids. V shed 6 bases, J shed 9 bases, and the junction held 13 bases outside the gene matches. The germline CDR1 and CDR2 sequences are MDHEN and SYDVKM. DNA for the CDR3: TGTGCCAGCAGGAAACTAGCGGCCCAGGCGGGTGAGCAGTTCTTC. Translating gives CASRKLAAQAGEQFF.